This TCR beta chain was profiled in a study of T cells in Graves' hyperthyroidism and ophthalmopathy. This clonotype was found many times. Diagnoses were made from clinical symptoms, serum measures (thyroxine and TRAb), thyroid ultrasound and orbital computed tomography. Germline lookup yields CDR1 PRHDT and CDR2 FYEKMQ (reference sequence). The CDR3 totals 11 residues. Trimming removed 2 bases at V and 12 bases at J, with 8 bases between. RNA transcripts served as the template for amplifying TCR beta CDR3 regions. HTBI primers were used for first-round RT-PCR of the TCR CDR3. TCRdb reprocessed the multiplex PCR reads via MiXCR and lists one record per CDR3 protein. The sample holds approximately 360,000 distinct CDR3 sequences; 15% to 18% are singletons and the top ten take roughly 25%.

The chain recombines TRBV13 with TRBJ2-1, with D perhaps matching TRBD2 (6 bases). Sequencing was performed on blood. The receptor was derived from a young woman with Graves' hyperthyroidism that later progressed to Graves' ophthalmopathy. Here the CDR3 reads CASSLQEGQFF. In DNA form, the CDR3 reads TGTGCCAGCAGCTTACAGGAGGGGCAGTTCTTC.